Below, one T cell receptor beta chain is given with its context. Germline-derived CDR1 and CDR2 are MNHNS and SASEGT. V lost 7 bases to trimming and J lost 10 bases; unmatched junction nucleotides: 14. The CDR3 runs to 15 residues. TCRdb's table, derived via immunoSEQ multiplex PCR, lists solely in-frame clones and lacks some. This table holds 30,000 to 35,000 clones, about 90% found once. The data were taken from a study of T cell changes during pregnancy in multiple sclerosis. The origin of this receptor is a female donor in good health, enrolled as a control in a pregnancy study. The sample in question was CD4+ T cells from peripheral blood mononuclear cells, obtained in the third trimester of pregnancy. V gene TRBV6-1 combines with J gene TRBJ2-1, with 9 nucleotides matching TRBD2. CDR3 in DNA: TGTGCCAGCATAGGGATCAGCGGGAGGAGCGGGGAGCAGTTCTTC. Amino acid sequence: CASIGISGRSGEQFF.